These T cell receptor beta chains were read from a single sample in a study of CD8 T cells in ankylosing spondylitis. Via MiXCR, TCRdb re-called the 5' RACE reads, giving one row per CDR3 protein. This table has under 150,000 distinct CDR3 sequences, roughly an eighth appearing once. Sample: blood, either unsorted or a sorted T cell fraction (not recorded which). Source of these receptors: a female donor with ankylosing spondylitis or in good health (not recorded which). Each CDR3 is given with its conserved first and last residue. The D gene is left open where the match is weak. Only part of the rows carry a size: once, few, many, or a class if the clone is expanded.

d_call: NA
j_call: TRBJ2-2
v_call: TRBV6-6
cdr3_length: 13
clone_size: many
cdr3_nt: TGTGCCAGCAGTTACTCGATGTCGTGGGAGCTGTTTTTT
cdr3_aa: CASSYSMSWELFF

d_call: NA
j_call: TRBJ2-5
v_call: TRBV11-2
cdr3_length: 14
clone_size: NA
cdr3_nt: TGTGCCAGCAGCTTCCCGGGTGGACAAGAGACCCAGTACTTC
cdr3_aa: CASSFPGGQETQYF

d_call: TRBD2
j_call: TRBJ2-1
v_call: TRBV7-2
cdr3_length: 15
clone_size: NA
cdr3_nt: TGTGCCAGCAGCTTATTAGCGGGGGTCCACAATGAGCAGTTCTTC
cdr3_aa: CASSLLAGVHNEQFF

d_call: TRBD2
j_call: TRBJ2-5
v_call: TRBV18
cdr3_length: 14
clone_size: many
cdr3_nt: TGTGCCAGCTCCCCAGGGACTATCCAAGAGACCCAGTACTTC
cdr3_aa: CASSPGTIQETQYF

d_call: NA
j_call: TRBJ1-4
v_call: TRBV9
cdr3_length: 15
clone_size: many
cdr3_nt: TGTGCCAGCAGCGTAGACAACAGTCATCGGGAAAAACTGTTTTTT
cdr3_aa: CASSVDNSHREKLFF

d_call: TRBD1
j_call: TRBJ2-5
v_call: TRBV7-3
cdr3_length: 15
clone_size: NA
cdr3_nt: TGTGCCAGCAGCTCGACAGGGGAACTGGGAGAGACCCAGTACTTC
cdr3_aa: CASSSTGELGETQYF

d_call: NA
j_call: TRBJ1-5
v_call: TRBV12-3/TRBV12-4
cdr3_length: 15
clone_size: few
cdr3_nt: TGTGCCAGCAGTTTAGACGCGTCGGGGAATCAGCCCCAGCATTTT
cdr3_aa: CASSLDASGNQPQHF

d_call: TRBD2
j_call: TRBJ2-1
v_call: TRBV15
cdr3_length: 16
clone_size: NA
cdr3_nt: TGTGCCACCAGCAGCGGCCAGCGGGGTCGGGGCAATGAGCAGTTCTTC
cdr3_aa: CATSSGQRGRGNEQFF

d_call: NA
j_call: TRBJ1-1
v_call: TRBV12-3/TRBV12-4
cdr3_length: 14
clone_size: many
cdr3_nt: TGTGCCAGCAGTTTAGGAGGGGCTAACACTGAAGCTTTCTTT
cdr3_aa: CASSLGGANTEAFF

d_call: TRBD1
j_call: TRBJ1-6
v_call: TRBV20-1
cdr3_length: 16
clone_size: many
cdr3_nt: TGCAGTGCCCCAAGGGTGCTGGGACAGCAGAATTCACCCCTCCACTTT
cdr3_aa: CSAPRVLGQQNSPLHF